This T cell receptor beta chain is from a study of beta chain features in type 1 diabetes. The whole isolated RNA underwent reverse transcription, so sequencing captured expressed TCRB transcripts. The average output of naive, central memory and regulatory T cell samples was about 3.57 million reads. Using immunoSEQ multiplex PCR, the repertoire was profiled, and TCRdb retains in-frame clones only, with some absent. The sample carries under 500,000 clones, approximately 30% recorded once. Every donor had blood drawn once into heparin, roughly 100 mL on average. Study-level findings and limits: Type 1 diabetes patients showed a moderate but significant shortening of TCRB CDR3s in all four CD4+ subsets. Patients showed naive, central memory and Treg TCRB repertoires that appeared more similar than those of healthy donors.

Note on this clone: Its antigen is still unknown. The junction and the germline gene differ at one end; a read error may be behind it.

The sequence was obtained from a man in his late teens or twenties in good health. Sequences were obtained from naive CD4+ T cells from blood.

Here the CDR3 DNA reads TGCGCCAGCAGCCCCTGGGACTTATACTCCCACAATGAGCAGTTCTTC. Protein: CASSPWDLYSHNEQFF. V usage is TRBV5-1 and J usage is TRBJ2-1, with D perhaps matching TRBD2 (6 bases). The V gene's germline CDR1 is SGHRS and CDR2 YFSETQ. The CDR3 totals 16 residues.